One and the same sample provided the 14 T cell receptor beta chains below, sequenced in a study of CD8 T cells in ankylosing spondylitis. Each CDR3 protein gets one entry after TCRdb re-called the 5' RACE reads with MiXCR. The sample has 200,000 to 250,000 distinct CDR3 sequences; over 9.5% are singletons. Specimen: blood, either unsorted or a sorted T cell fraction (not recorded which). These receptor sequences come from a male donor with ankylosing spondylitis or in good health (not recorded which).

This clonotype appeared many times. The chain couples TRBV5-1 to TRBJ2-4, with D possibly matching TRBD1 (5 bases). The CDR3 has 14 residues. Germline CDR1 is SGHRS and CDR2 is YFSETQ. Trimming left V 0 bases short and J 5 bases short, with 9 bases between. The CDR3 here is CASSLGQGENIQYF. As DNA, the CDR3 is TGCGCCAGCAGCTTGGGGCAGGGTGAAAACATTCAGTACTTC.

This clonotype has a count of ten or more. The chain joins TRBV6-5 to TRBJ1-2, with TRBD1 as a possible D gene (5 bases). Germline assignment: CDR1 MNHEY and CDR2 SVGAGI. The CDR3 is made up of 14 amino acids. The V end was cut by 2 bases, the J end by 4 bases, with 11 bases between. CDR3 bases: TGTGCCAGCAGTTACCGGGACGGGAGCTATGGCTACACCTTC. Translating gives CASSYRDGSYGYTF.

This chain joins TRBV20-1 and TRBJ2-3; 7 nucleotides align to TRBD2. Germline CDR1 reads DFQATT; CDR2 reads SNEGSKA (reference sequence). There are 15 residues in the CDR3. V shed 5 bases, J shed 5 bases, and the junction held 13 bases outside the gene matches. CDR3 bases: TGCAGTGCTCCTACGGGGCGGGGACTACTAGATACGCAGTATTTT. Translated, it gives CSAPTGRGLLDTQYF.

This clonotype was detected many times. The rearrangement links TRBV12-3 or TRBV12-4 to TRBJ1-2; no clear D. CDR3 length equals 13 residues. With 4 bases removed from V and 5 bases from J, the gap between germline ends came to 11 bases. Here the CDR3 reads CASSSPIQYGYTF. The CDR3 bases are TGTGCCAGCAGTTCACCAATCCAGTATGGCTACACCTTC.

There are a few counts of this clonotype. CDR3: CASSPSGLSYNEQFF. The CDR3 DNA reads as TGTGCCAGTAGTCCCTCGGGACTTTCCTACAATGAGCAGTTCTTC. The V call is TRBV19, the J call TRBJ2-1; tentative D call: TRBD2 (6 bases). In germline, CDR1 is LNHDA, CDR2 SQIVND (reference sequence). The CDR3 consists of 15 residues. The germline V and J ends were trimmed by 5 bases and 1 base, with 12 bases remaining between them.

This clonotype has a count of ten or more. CDR3 in amino acids: CSVITDRQSNQPQHF. In DNA, the CDR3 is TGCAGCGTTATTACGGACAGACAGAGCAATCAGCCCCAGCATTTT. This chain joins TRBV29-1 and TRBJ1-5; the D gene is possibly TRBD1 (6 bases). Germline values: CDR1 SQVTM, CDR2 ANQGSEA. There are 15 residues in the CDR3. Trimming shortened V by 5 bases and J by 1 base, and 15 bases separated the two germline ends.

This clonotype has only a few counts. This chain links TRBV5-1 with TRBJ2-2; D assignment may be TRBD1 or TRBD2 (6 bases each). V was shortened by 3 bases and J by 4 bases, with 13 bases between the two germline ends. Germline CDR1 is SGHRS and CDR2 is YFSETQ. This CDR3 is built from 15 residues. CDR3 protein: CASSWAGQGTGELFF. The CDR3 DNA follows: TGCGCCAGCAGCTGGGCGGGACAAGGCACCGGGGAGCTGTTTTTT.

This clonotype was observed many times. The V and J genes are TRBV5-5 and TRBJ2-2; no reliable D call. Germline V gene sequence: CDR1 SGHKS, CDR2 YYEKEE (reference sequence). CDR3 length equals 13 residues. The V end lost 4 bases, the J end lost 7 bases, and 11 bases lay between the germline ends. CDR3 sequence reads: CASSPQLVGELFF. CDR3 DNA: TGTGCCAGCAGCCCACAATTGGTCGGGGAGCTGTTTTTT.

This clonotype was detected many times. This chain uses TRBV11-2 with TRBJ1-1, with TRBD1 identical over 7 bases. In germline, CDR1 is SGHAT, CDR2 FQNNGV. Trimming at V came to 3 bases and at J to 10 bases, leaving 8 bases not matched to a gene. CDR3 length equals 13 residues. The CDR3 nucleotides are TGTGCCAGCAGCTTTGCCACAGGGGCTGTAGCTTTCTTT. It yields the protein CASSFATGAVAFF.

This chain uses TRBV10-3 with TRBJ1-2, with TRBD1 matching over 11 bases. Per germline, CDR1 ENHRY and CDR2 SYGVKD. J gave up 3 bases and V 6 bases, and 6 bases lay outside the gene matches. The CDR3 contains 15 residues. The CDR3 here is CAISLGQGADYGYTF. DNA for the CDR3: TGTGCCATCAGCCTCGGACAGGGGGCAGACTATGGCTACACCTTC.

At least ten counts were recorded for this clonotype. The CDR3 DNA sequence: TGTGCCAGCAGCCAATCAGGGTCCGAAGCTTTCTTT. Translating it yields CASSQSGSEAFF. V and J are TRBV2 and TRBJ1-1; maybe TRBD1 (5 bases). The CDR3 extends over 12 amino acids. V was clipped by 6 bases and J by 8 bases, with 13 bases between them. Germline loops: CDR1 SNHLY, CDR2 FYNNEI. Drawing the rest from reference TRBV2 and TRBJ1-1, the complete variable domain is EPEVTQTPSHQVTQMGQEVILRCVPISNHLYFYWYRQILGQKVEFLVSFYNNEISEKSEIFDDQFSVERPDGSNFTLKIRSTKLEDSAMYFCASSQSGSEAFFGQGTRLTVV.

This clonotype was seen at least ten times. This chain uses TRBV19 with TRBJ2-5, with a tentative D call TRBD1 (6 bases). The CDR3 is 15 amino acids. Germline V gene data show CDR1 as LNHDA and CDR2 as SQIVND (reference sequence). V was trimmed by 5 bases and J by 7 bases, leaving 20 bases between them. This CDR3 reads CASSPQGPPSGTQYF. CDR3 DNA sequence: TGTGCCAGTAGTCCACAGGGCCCCCCCTCCGGGACCCAGTACTTC. Complete variable domain (other parts from reference TRBV19 and TRBJ2-5): DGGITQSPKYLFRKEGQNVTLSCEQNLNHDAMYWYRQDPGQGLRLIYYSQIVNDFQKGDIAEGYSVSREKKESFPLTVTSAQKNPTAFYLCASSPQGPPSGTQYFGPGTRLLVL.

The chain uses TRBV10-2 and TRBJ2-5; D possibly corresponds to TRBD1 (6 bases). Per the germline V gene, CDR1 is WSHSY and CDR2 is SAAADI. The CDR3 is made up of 15 amino acids. V was pared by 3 bases and J by 2 bases, with 13 bases between. Written as DNA, the CDR3 is TGCGCCAGCAGTGACCCCCAGGGGCTTCAAGAGACCCAGTACTTC. This codes for CASSDPQGLQETQYF.

This clonotype has just a few counts. A much larger clone lies one base from this, so it may be a read error. This sequence joins TRBV6-1 and TRBJ1-5, with a possible D match to TRBD1 (5 bases). The CDR3 length is 14 residues. With 5 bases removed from V and 2 bases from J, the gap between germline ends came to 10 bases. Per the germline V gene, CDR1 is MNHNS and CDR2 is SASEGT. This CDR3 is CASSTLGGNQPQHF. As DNA, the CDR3 is TGTGCCAGCAGTACACTAGGGGGCAATCAGCCCCAGCATTTT.